This TCR beta chain emerged from a study of blood T cell repertoires in COVID-19 (dated by TCRdb to the early 2020s). Study-level background: The collaborator samples originated in the United States, Italy and Spain and spanned the acute and convalescent phases of COVID-19. Deeply sampled blood TCRbeta repertoires from subjects exposed to, actively infected with, or recovered from COVID-19 were included in the dataset. The repertoires were released in a freely available public database intended as a resource for research on the immune response to SARS-CoV-2. The prospective study material was composed of cDNA or gDNA derived from T cells, B-cell-depleted T cells, or PBMCs. Where HLA class I and class II types were available, the types were taken from metadata supplied by the sample provider, not from assay-based typing. Nearly every sample came with metadata listing a de-identified subject ID, COVID-19 status, age in years and sex. Samples came from the ongoing ImmuneRACE study (first 160 participants) plus 1,254 subjects from 6 global collaborators.

Study-wide findings and limitations: The amount of clinical and demographic metadata varied by source and participant and was provided uncurated.

This clone showed up just once. No antigen is known for it. No base qualities exist here, and no much larger clone lies one base off it. The immunoSEQ Assay, a bias-controlled multiplex PCR, was used to amplify TCRbeta CDR3 regions from genomic DNA. The original methods were these. The number of nucleated cells in each sample was estimated by amplification of reference gene primers within the assay. Sequence reads were collapsed and filtered to measure the absolute abundance of every unique TCRbeta CDR3 rearrangement. Productive Simpson clonality was computed per sample as the square root of Simpson's diversity index over productive rearrangements. The clones in this table, taken by TCRdb from immuneACCESS, are in-frame only. Not every clone is retained; where verified, under half of the shortfall comes from an unresolved V gene, and the cause of the rest is unknown. That table supplies the V and J calls and clone size; D and trimming were determined from the DNA. The sample data list roughly 280,000 clones, and over 75% of these were observed just once. The ten largest clonotypes hold 2.4% of the sample.

Participants in the prospective study were enrolled through a virtual design, were aged roughly 18 to 95 years, and lived in about two dozen United States geographic areas. In the prospective study, participants were assigned to cohorts based on the clinical history participants reported in a screening survey and a study questionnaire. For ImmuneRACE Cohort 3, a participant was defined as recovered based on two consecutive negative NP/OP PCR tests, clearance by a healthcare professional, or resolution of symptoms. Each participant in the prospective study had whole blood, serum and a nasopharyngeal or oropharyngeal swab collected by mobile phlebotomists. Additional blood draws and questionnaires over an approximately 2-month period could optionally be provided by prospective study participants. Before DNA extraction, blood samples from the prospective study were shipped at room temperature or frozen.

The sequence derives from a woman between 18 and 29 years old who had recovered from COVID-19. Sequenced input: PBMCs or T cells enriched from blood (not recorded which).

The nucleotide sequence reads TGTGCCAGCAGCTTAGTAGCGGGGGGGGGCACAGATACGCAGTATTTT. Its protein product is CASSLVAGGGTDTQYF. Here the chain combines TRBV11-3 and TRBJ2-3; TRBD2 matches 11 bases in the middle. The germline V gene yields SGHNT for CDR1 and YENEEA for CDR2. Taken from cysteine to phenylalanine, the CDR3 has 16 residues. The only DNA kept is the CDR3, 48 bases in frame from the first base. The V end gives up 1 base and the J end 1 base, leaving 1 base in the junction not matched to a gene.